This T cell receptor (beta chain) was documented in a study of long-term antiretroviral therapy in people with HIV. Trimming pared 6 bases from V and 5 bases from J, leaving 16 bases between. The germline V gene has CDR1 MDHEN and CDR2 SYDVKM. CDR3 length equals 14 residues. Study findings and constraints: HIV repertoire CDR3 lengths ranged less widely than those of controls.

Running of the v3.0 immunoSEQ assay took place at survey level. Assay used: immunoSEQ multiplex PCR; TCRdb lists only in-frame clones, some missing. The profile shows 20,000 to 30,000 clones, around 85% of them singletons. To note about this clone: No antigen is known for it.

The sample here was unsorted PBMCs, taken 0.7 years before starting antiretroviral therapy. J is TRBJ1-2 and V is TRBV28; D is unclear. The sequence derives from a man under 40 with HIV. CDR3 in DNA: TGTGCCAGCAGAACACCGAACCGGTCGTATGGCTACACCTTC. Translating gives CASRTPNRSYGYTF.